This T cell receptor (beta chain) appears in the sequencing data of a study of identical twins. The length of the CDR3 is 14 residues. TCRdb recomputed calls from the 5' RACE reads with MiXCR, one row per CDR3 protein. Of 450,000 or so distinct CDR3 sequences detected, 24% appear once; the ten largest clones hold 2.9%. This clonotype is a singleton in its sample. The data also belong to a second study, concerning T cells expressing NK-cell markers. That paper adds: Sorted CD3+CD56-NKG2C+, CD3+CD56+NKG2C+ and CD3+CD56+NKG2C- T cells supplied the TCR beta repertoires.

The TCR comes from a woman aged 18-30 years in good health. Material: CD4+ T cells sorted from blood. This rearrangement joins TRBV5-2 to TRBJ1-2; no DNA check was done on the table's D call, TRBD1. TRBV5-2 counts as a pseudogene. The CDR3 DNA reads TGTGCCAGGGACCCCGGGACAGGGGACTATGGCTACACCTTC. Protein product: CARDPGTGDYGYTF.